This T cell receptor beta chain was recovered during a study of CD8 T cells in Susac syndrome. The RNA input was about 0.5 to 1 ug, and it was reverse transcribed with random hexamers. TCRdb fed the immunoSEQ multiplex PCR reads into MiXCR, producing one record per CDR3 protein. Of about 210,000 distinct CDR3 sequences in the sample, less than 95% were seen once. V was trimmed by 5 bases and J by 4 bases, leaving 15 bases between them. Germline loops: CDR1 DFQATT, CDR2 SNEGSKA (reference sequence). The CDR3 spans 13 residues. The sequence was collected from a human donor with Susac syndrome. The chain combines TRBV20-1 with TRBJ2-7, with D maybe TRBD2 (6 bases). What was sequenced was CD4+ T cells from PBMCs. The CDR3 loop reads CSAGRDGLYEQYF. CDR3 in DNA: TGCAGTGCTGGGCGGGACGGTTTGTACGAGCAGTACTTC.